Included here is one TCR beta chain sequence, with context. Its matching antigen is unknown. A much bigger clone sits one base away, suggesting this may be a read error. These data originate in a study of T cell repertoires in cytomegalovirus infection. Study summary: HLA-C-restricted CMV epitopes, recently identified, and well-studied HLA-B-restricted ones were used by the study. Signatures in public TCR beta sequences pointed to both CMV infection and matching HLA type.

Each CDR3 protein is one row after TCRdb ran MiXCR on the reads. The sample carries 360,000 or so distinct CDR3 sequences, just under 35% recorded once. Notes on the study in general: Cumulative public TCR beta family frequency identified CMV carriers with the relevant HLA.

The J segment lost 8 bases and the V segment lost 1 base, leaving 8 bases of the junction unmatched. This CDR3 comprises 15 residues. From germline, CDR1 is SGHTA and CDR2 FQGNSA. This TCR came from a human donor in good health (CMV status not recorded). Some clones in this sample may be carry-over from other donors' samples. This sequence joins TRBV7-2 and TRBJ2-1; TRBD2 matches 7 bases. The source was cultured PBMCs, collected from culture after CMV antigen stimulation. CDR3 coding DNA: TGTGCCAGCAGCTTAGAAGGACTAGGGGCCGATGAGCAGTTCTTC. It specifies CASSLEGLGADEQFF. The full variable domain, rest sourced from reference TRBV7-2 and TRBJ2-1, is GAGVSQSPSNKVTEKGKDVELRCDPISGHTALYWYRQSLGQGLEFLIYFQGNSAPDKSGLPSDRFSAERTGGSVSTLTIQRTQQEDSAVYLCASSLEGLGADEQFFGPGTRLTVL.